This TCR beta chain was sequenced for a study of PD-L1 blockade in urothelial cancer. Study at large: Patients commenced intravenous atezolizumab, 1,200 mg every 3 weeks, around 2014. Once treatment had started, blood was analyzed at 3 weeks (second dose) and again at 6 weeks.

This clone was seen a few times. Its specificity is not known. Study results and limitations: Durable benefit accompanied greater 3-week expansion of tumor-associated blood clones.

In each PCR, synthetic TCR analog templates were spiked in. The protocol was immunoSEQ multiplex PCR, while the TCRdb copy is restricted to in-frame clones and leaves out a portion. The sample shows 35,000 to 55,000 clones, approximately 82% of them seen only once. Germline V gene data show CDR1 as MDHEN and CDR2 as SYDVKM. The CDR3 totals 14 residues. Unmatched junction bases numbered 7, after V lost 8 bases and J lost 3 bases. V gene TRBV28 combines with J gene TRBJ1-2, with 9 bases fitting TRBD1. The material sequenced was PBMCs, taken around atezolizumab (anti-PD-L1) treatment. The TCR sequence derives from a man aged 65-85 years with urothelial cancer. The CDR3 loop reads CASLLTGGDYGYTF. CDR3 in DNA: TGTGCCAGCCTCTTGACAGGGGGTGACTATGGCTACACCTTC.